Sequencing of this T cell receptor (beta chain) was carried out in a study of T-cell reconstitution after alpha-beta-depleted transplantation in children. The germline CDR1 and CDR2 sequences are DFQATT and SNEGSKA (reference sequence). The V end was cut by 3 bases, the J end by 6 bases, with 9 bases between. The CDR3 has 12 residues. This clonotype was recorded many times. Unique molecular identifiers were incorporated when the TCRbeta library was constructed. TCRdb itself ran the PCR reads through MiXCR, one entry per CDR3 protein. The sample lists roughly 220,000 distinct CDR3 sequences; about 12% were seen once.

This receptor was taken from a human donor who donated a stem cell graft to a child with acute lymphoblastic leukemia. The sample consisted of PBMCs from the stem cell graft donor, taken from the stem cell graft. V and J are TRBV20-1 and TRBJ2-1; D not resolved. This CDR3 reads CSASHGSNEQFF. CDR3 DNA sequence: TGCAGTGCTAGCCATGGGTCCAATGAGCAGTTCTTC.